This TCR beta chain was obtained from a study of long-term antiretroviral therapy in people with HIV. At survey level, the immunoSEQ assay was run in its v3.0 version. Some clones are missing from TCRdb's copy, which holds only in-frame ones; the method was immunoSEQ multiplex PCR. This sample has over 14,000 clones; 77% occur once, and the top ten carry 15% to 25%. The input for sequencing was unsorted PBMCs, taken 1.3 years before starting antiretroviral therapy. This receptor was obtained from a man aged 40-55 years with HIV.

The CDR3 DNA reads as TGTGCCAGCAGCCAAGAGTCCCGACAGGGTGTAAACACCATATATTTT. Amino acid sequence: CASSQESRQGVNTIYF. The rearrangement uses TRBV4-2 and TRBJ1-3; 7 nucleotides line up with TRBD1. The length of the CDR3 is 16 residues. Germline V CDR1 and CDR2: LGHNA, YNFKEQ. V lost 0 bases, J lost 6 bases, and 8 bases stayed unmatched.